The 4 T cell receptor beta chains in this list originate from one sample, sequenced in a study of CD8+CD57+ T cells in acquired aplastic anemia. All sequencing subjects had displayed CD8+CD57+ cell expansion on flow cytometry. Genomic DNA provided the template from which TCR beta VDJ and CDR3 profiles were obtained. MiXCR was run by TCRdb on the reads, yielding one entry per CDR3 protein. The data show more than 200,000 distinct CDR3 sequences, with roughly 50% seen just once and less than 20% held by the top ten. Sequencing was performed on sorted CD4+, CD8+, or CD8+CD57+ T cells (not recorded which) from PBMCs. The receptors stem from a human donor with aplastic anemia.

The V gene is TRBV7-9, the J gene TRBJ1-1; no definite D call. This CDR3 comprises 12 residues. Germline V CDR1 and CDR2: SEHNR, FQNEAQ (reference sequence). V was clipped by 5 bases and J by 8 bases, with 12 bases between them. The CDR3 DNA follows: TGTGCCAGCAGCGATATCACTGAAGAAGCTTTCTTT. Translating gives CASSDITEEAFF.

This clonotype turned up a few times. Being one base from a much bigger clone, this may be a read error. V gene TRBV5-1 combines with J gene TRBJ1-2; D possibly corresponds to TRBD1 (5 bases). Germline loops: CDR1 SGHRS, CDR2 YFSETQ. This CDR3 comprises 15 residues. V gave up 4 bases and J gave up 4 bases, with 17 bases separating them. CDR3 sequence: CASSLAPNRSYGYTF. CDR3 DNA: TGCGCCAGCAGCCTTGCCCCCAACAGGAGCTATGGCTACACCTTC.

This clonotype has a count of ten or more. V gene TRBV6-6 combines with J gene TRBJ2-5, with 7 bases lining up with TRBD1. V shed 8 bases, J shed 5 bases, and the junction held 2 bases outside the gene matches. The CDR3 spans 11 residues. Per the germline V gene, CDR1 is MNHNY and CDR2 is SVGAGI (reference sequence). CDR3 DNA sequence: TGTGCCAGCGTGACAGGGGAGACCCAGTACTTC. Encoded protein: CASVTGETQYF.

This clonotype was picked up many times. CDR3 nucleotides: TGTGCCAGCAGTGCGCAGGGGAGGAACATTCAGTACTTC. Encoded protein: CASSAQGRNIQYF. The chain joins TRBV2 to TRBJ2-4; D assignment may be TRBD1 or TRBD2 (6 bases each). V lost 4 bases and J lost 7, with 11 bases in between. Germline CDR1 and CDR2: SNHLY and FYNNEI. This CDR3 region has 13 residues.